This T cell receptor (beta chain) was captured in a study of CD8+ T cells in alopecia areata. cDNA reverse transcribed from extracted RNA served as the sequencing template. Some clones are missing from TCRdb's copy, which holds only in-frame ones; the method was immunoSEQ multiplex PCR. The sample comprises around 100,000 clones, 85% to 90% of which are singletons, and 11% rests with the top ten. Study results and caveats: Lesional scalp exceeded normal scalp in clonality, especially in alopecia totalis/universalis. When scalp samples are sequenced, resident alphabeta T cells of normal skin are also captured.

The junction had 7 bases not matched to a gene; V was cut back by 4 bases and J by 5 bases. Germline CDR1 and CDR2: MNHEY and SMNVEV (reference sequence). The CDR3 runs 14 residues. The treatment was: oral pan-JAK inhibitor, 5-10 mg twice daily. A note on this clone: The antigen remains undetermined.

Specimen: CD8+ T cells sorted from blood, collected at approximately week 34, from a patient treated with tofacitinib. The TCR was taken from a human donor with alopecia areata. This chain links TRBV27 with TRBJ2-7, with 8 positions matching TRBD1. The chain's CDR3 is CASSSDRGVDEQYF. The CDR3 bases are TGTGCCAGCAGTTCTGACAGGGGAGTAGACGAGCAGTACTTC.